This T cell receptor (beta chain) was captured in a study of response to subunit inactivated influenza vaccine. The germline CDR1 and CDR2 sequences are MNHEY and SVGAGI. Trimming stripped 2 bases from V and 4 bases from J, with 14 bases between. The CDR3 runs 15 residues. This clonotype showed up just a few times. TCRdb redid the calling of the RT-PCR reads with MiXCR, one entry per CDR3 protein. The sample has about 780,000 distinct CDR3 sequences; approximately 17% are singletons. The rearrangement links TRBV6-5 to TRBJ1-2; D is ambiguous. The TCR was taken from a man aged 45 to 65 who received an inactivated influenza vaccine. The sequenced sample was PBMCs from blood, obtained 5 days after vaccination. CDR3 loop: CASSYPPSWRYGYTF. The DNA of the CDR3 is TGTGCCAGCAGTTACCCTCCTAGCTGGCGCTATGGCTACACCTTC.